Given below is one T cell receptor (beta chain) in context. What it recognizes is unknown. The data are from a study of T cell responses to AZD1222 COVID-19 vaccine. Germline CDR1 reads WNHNN; CDR2 reads SYGVQD (reference sequence). Trimming took off 9 bases at V and 6 bases at J, with 12 bases between the two ends. The CDR3 has 12 residues. General study results and limits: Repertoire sampling happened only post peak T cell response. Increases in Spike-specific TCR breadth and depth were seen after two AZD1222 doses. Across spike, vaccine-associated CD4 TCRs were found, dominant at 160-218 and 743-854. Clonal diversity was possibly underestimated, and white British individuals and females predominated among donors.

Sequencing used immunoSEQ multiplex PCR; TCRdb keeps in-frame clones, though not all of them. Seen here are 40,000 to 60,000 clones, 80% to 90% observed once, and the top ten hold approximately 7%. This chain joins TRBV10-1 and TRBJ1-5; D is ambiguous. This specimen consisted of peripheral blood, obtained 28 days after the second AZD1222 dose. The receptor was derived from an adult who received the AZD1222 COVID-19 vaccine. The CDR3 DNA follows: TGCGCCAGGAACAAAGGGCGTCAGCCCCAGCATTTT. Its protein product is CARNKGRQPQHF.